This T cell receptor (beta chain) was profiled in a study of blood T cell repertoires in COVID-19. V was pared by 7 bases and J by 5 bases, with 5 bases of the junction left unmatched. CDR1 is MDHEN and CDR2 is SYDVKM in the germline V gene. The CDR3 is 14 residues long. As processed by the authors: By means of reference gene primer amplification, nucleated cell counts were estimated. Produced via immunoSEQ multiplex PCR; TCRdb's table is partial and in-frame only. From that table come the V and J calls and clone size; the DNA was used to work out D and trimming. The sample consists of 200,000 or so clones, 60% to 85% of them appearing once.

The chain employs TRBV28 and TRBJ2-1, with TRBD2 identical over 10 bases. This receptor was taken from a man aged 55 to 70 with active or convalescent COVID-19. The sequencing input was peripheral blood. This CDR3 reads CASTKAGGNNEQFF. The CDR3 region has the DNA TGTGCCAGCACGAAAGCGGGAGGGAACAATGAGCAGTTCTTC.